The 28 T cell receptor beta chains in this list originate from one sample, sequenced in a study of memory CD4+ T cells and cytomegalovirus serostatus. The method was immunoSEQ multiplex PCR; TCRdb's version includes in-frame clones alone and lacks a portion of them. The data hold about 40,000 clones, with roughly 83% observed a single time. Single viable CD3+CD4+CD8-CD45RO+ cells were sorted as the memory CD4+ T cells. Sequenced sample: memory CD4+ T cells from blood. These receptors all come from an adult in good health and CMV-seronegative.

The gene calls are TRBV6-5 and TRBJ2-1; 7 bases fit TRBD2. There are 14 residues in the CDR3. Trimming at V came to 5 bases and at J to 6 bases, leaving 7 bases not matched to a gene. Germline CDR1 and CDR2: MNHEY and SVGAGI. CDR3 nucleotide sequence: TGTGCCAGCAGTGTTCGGACTAGTTCCAATGAGCAGTTCTTC. Translation: CASSVRTSSNEQFF.

This clone was recorded only once. The V and J genes are TRBV5-6 and TRBJ2-1, with TRBD2 identical over 10 bases. The V gene end was trimmed by 1 base and the J gene end by 5 bases; junction bases not matched to a gene: 3. Per the germline V gene, CDR1 is SGHDT and CDR2 is YYEEEE. The CDR3 is 15 amino acids. DNA for the CDR3: TGTGCCAGCAGCTTGCTAGCGGGGGAACACAATGAGCAGTTCTTC. Translated, it gives CASSLLAGEHNEQFF.

J is TRBJ2-2 and V is TRBV4-3; D uncertain. CDR1 LGHNA and CDR2 YSLEER come from the germline V gene. The CDR3 contains 14 residues. Trimming shortened V by 3 bases and J by 3 bases, and 8 bases separated the two germline ends. The DNA of the CDR3 is TGCGCCAGCAGCCACGACACGTACACCGGGGAGCTGTTTTTT. Encoded protein: CASSHDTYTGELFF.

The V gene is TRBV6-5, the J gene TRBJ1-1; D ambiguous. The CDR3 runs 11 residues. In germline, CDR1 is MNHEY, CDR2 SVGAGI. V lost 6 bases to trimming and J lost 6 bases, with 8 bases between them. DNA for the CDR3: TGTGCCAGCAGCCTCGGGCCTGAAGCTTTCTTT. The encoded protein is CASSLGPEAFF.

The chain combines TRBV10-3 with TRBJ1-1; 9 bases agree with TRBD1. This CDR3 has 16 amino acids. V was pared by 7 bases and J by 0 bases, with 9 bases of the junction left unmatched. Germline CDR1 reads ENHRY; CDR2 reads SYGVKD. The CDR3 DNA reads as TGTGCCATCACCTCAACCGGGACAGGGTTGAACACTGAAGCTTTCTTT. It is translated as CAITSTGTGLNTEAFF.

V gene TRBV28 combines with J gene TRBJ2-2; D gene ambiguous. Germline loops: CDR1 MDHEN, CDR2 SYDVKM. V was clipped by 2 bases and J by 5 bases, with 9 bases between them. The CDR3 is made up of 14 amino acids. This CDR3 is CASSLGPSTGELFF. Here the CDR3 DNA reads TGTGCCAGCAGTTTAGGTCCGTCTACCGGGGAGCTGTTTTTT.

V gene TRBV5-1 combines with J gene TRBJ1-6, with D possibly matching TRBD1 (5 bases). The CDR3 totals 15 residues. Trimming removed 0 bases from V and 6 bases from J, with 10 bases in between. The germline V gene encodes CDR1 SGHRS and CDR2 YFSETQ. The CDR3 nucleotides read TGCGCCAGCAGCTTGGAAGGGGTGGGTAATTCACCCCTCCACTTT. Translating it yields CASSLEGVGNSPLHF.

The chain links TRBV19 to TRBJ1-3, with a possible D match to TRBD1 (5 bases). The CDR3 is 13 amino acids. V was shortened by 6 bases and J by 4 bases, with 10 bases between the two germline ends. Germline loops: CDR1 LNHDA, CDR2 SQIVND (reference sequence). CDR3 amino acids: CASRRRVGNTIYF. The DNA for the CDR3 is TGTGCCAGTAGGCGCAGGGTCGGAAACACCATATATTTT.

The genes are TRBV29-1 and TRBJ1-1, with 10 bases that match TRBD1. The J segment lost 5 bases and the V segment lost 7 bases, leaving 7 bases of the junction unmatched. The CDR3 length is 13 residues. CDR1 and CDR2 from the germline V gene are SQVTM and ANQGSEA. For the CDR3, the DNA is TGCAGCGGCACGACAGGGGGCGGGACTGAAGCTTTCTTT. Translation gives CSGTTGGGTEAFF.

This chain joins TRBV6-1 and TRBJ1-4; 8 positions match TRBD1. The V segment lost 6 bases and the J segment 8 bases; nucleotides outside the gene matches: 11. The CDR3 is 15 amino acids. CDR1 and CDR2 (germline): MNHNS, SASEGT. CDR3 nucleotides: TGTGCCAGCAGATTAGCAGGGGGCCTATTAGAAAAACTGTTTTTT. Protein sequence: CASRLAGGLLEKLFF.

The genes are TRBV12-5 and TRBJ1-5; D is uncertain. CDR1 is LGHNT and CDR2 is FRNRAP in the germline V gene. Trimming pared 4 bases from V and 4 bases from J, leaving 14 bases between. The CDR3 covers 15 residues. The CDR3 bases are TGTGCTAGTGGTTGGCTTGGCAGTCTAAATCAGCCCCAGCATTTT. Its protein product is CASGWLGSLNQPQHF.

The genes are TRBV6-1 and TRBJ1-6, with 8 bases identical to TRBD1. V lost 3 bases to trimming and J lost 10 bases; unmatched junction nucleotides: 5. The CDR3 has 14 residues. Germline CDR1 MNHNS, CDR2 SASEGT. The CDR3 bases are TGTGCCAGCAGTGACGGGACAGGCGGGTCACCCCTCCACTTT. The encoded protein is CASSDGTGGSPLHF.

This chain joins TRBV11-2 and TRBJ2-3, with D unresolved. The CDR3 length is 15 residues. Trimming shortened V by 5 bases and J by 5 bases, and 17 bases separated the two germline ends. CDR1 and CDR2 (germline): SGHAT, FQNNGV. The CDR3 nucleotides are TGTGCCAGCAGCCCGGACCGGCTGGGTGGAGATACGCAGTATTTT. Its translation is CASSPDRLGGDTQYF.

This clone was seen a handful of times. The chain uses TRBV6-5 and TRBJ1-5; tentatively, D is TRBD1 (6 bases). Germline assignment: CDR1 MNHEY and CDR2 SVGAGI. The CDR3 has 14 amino acids. V was clipped by 7 bases and J by 2 bases, with 12 bases between them. CDR3 coding DNA: TGTGCCAGCACTCAGGGGCTTGGCAATCAGCCCCAGCATTTT. Translating it yields CASTQGLGNQPQHF.

The CDR3 DNA reads as TGCAGCGTTGTAAGGTCTGAAGCTTTCTTT. Amino acids: CSVVRSEAFF. V and J are TRBV29-1 and TRBJ1-1; D is undetermined. The CDR3 has 10 amino acids. Deletions cut 4 bases from V and 6 bases from J, with 6 bases between. Looked up from germline, CDR1 is SQVTM and CDR2 is ANQGSEA.

J is TRBJ1-5 and V is TRBV30; D is ambiguous. V was shortened by 0 bases and J by 3 bases, with 6 bases between the two germline ends. Germline assignment: CDR1 GTSNPN and CDR2 SVGIG (reference sequence). The CDR3 length is 13 residues. CDR3 in amino acids: CAWSVQTNQPQHF. The CDR3, as DNA: TGTGCCTGGAGTGTACAGACCAATCAGCCCCAGCATTTT. The whole variable domain, remainder taken from reference TRBV30 and TRBJ1-5, is SQTIHQWPATLVQPVGSPLSLECTVEGTSNPNLYWYRQAAGRGLQLLFYSVGIGQISSEVPQNLSASRPQDRQFILSSKKLLLSDSGFYLCAWSVQTNQPQHFGDGTRLSIL.

The chain recombines TRBV10-3 with TRBJ1-1; no reliable D call. Trimming stripped 3 bases from V and 4 bases from J, with 12 bases between. The CDR3 is 14 amino acids. CDR1 is ENHRY and CDR2 is SYGVKD in the germline V gene. The DNA of the CDR3 is TGTGCCATCAGTGAAGGACGCCAGACCACTGAAGCTTTCTTT. This translates into CAISEGRQTTEAFF.

The J gene is TRBJ1-6, the V gene TRBV2; D not resolved. Germline V CDR1 and CDR2: SNHLY, FYNNEI. V was shortened by 5 bases and J by 2 bases, with 7 bases between the two germline ends. CDR3 length: 14 residues. CDR3 DNA: TGTGCCAGCAGTAGGGCCACCTATAATTCACCCCTCCACTTT. Translating it yields CASSRATYNSPLHF.

DNA for the CDR3: TGTGCCAGCAGCCCACTAGCGGGGGGGGTGCGGGATACGCAGTATTTT. The encoded protein is CASSPLAGGVRDTQYF. The J gene is TRBJ2-3, the V gene TRBV5-6, with 13 nucleotides matching TRBD2. The V and J ends lost 4 bases and 6 bases, in that order; junction bases with no gene match: 8. This CDR3 contains 16 residues. Germline loops: CDR1 SGHDT, CDR2 YYEEEE.

The chain links TRBV5-8 to TRBJ1-5; D call uncertain. The CDR3 is made up of 13 amino acids. The V end was cut by 1 base, the J end by 2 bases, with 4 bases between. Germline V CDR1 and CDR2: SGHTS, YDEGEE. CDR3 nucleotide sequence: TGTGCCAGCAGCTTGACGCGCAATCAGCCCCAGCATTTT. It translates to CASSLTRNQPQHF.

The CDR3 bases are TGTGCCAGCAGCTTTGACAGCCAAGAGACCCAGTACTTC. It is translated as CASSFDSQETQYF. J is TRBJ2-5 and V is TRBV7-6; a weak D match, TRBD1 (5 bases). The germline V gene has CDR1 SGHVS and CDR2 FNYEAQ. Trimming left V 3 bases short and J 1 base short, with 6 bases between. The CDR3 is made up of 13 amino acids.

The rearrangement uses TRBV18 and TRBJ1-2, with D possibly TRBD1 on 6 matching bases. CDR1 and CDR2 (germline): KGHSH, LQKENI. Deletions cut 3 bases from V and 6 bases from J, with 17 bases between. This CDR3 is built from 15 residues. The CDR3 DNA reads TGTGCCAGCTCACCCCTGGAACAGGGCATAGATGGCTACACCTTC. Protein: CASSPLEQGIDGYTF.

The chain employs TRBV9 and TRBJ2-3, with D perhaps matching TRBD1 (6 bases). Germline V gene sequence: CDR1 SGDLS, CDR2 YYNGEE. The CDR3 runs to 15 residues. The V end lost 1 base, the J end lost 3 bases, and 12 bases lay between the germline ends. CDR3 region: CASSVSGVGTDTQYF. As DNA, the CDR3 is TGTGCCAGCAGCGTATCAGGGGTAGGGACAGATACGCAGTATTTT.

J is TRBJ2-1 and V is TRBV19; D uncertain. CDR3 length equals 13 residues. Per germline, CDR1 LNHDA and CDR2 SQIVND (reference sequence). V was shortened by 3 bases and J by 5 bases, with 8 bases between the two germline ends. CDR3 protein: CASSMGTDNEQFF. The CDR3 DNA is TGTGCCAGTAGTATGGGCACAGACAATGAGCAGTTCTTC.

The chain has TRBV30 and TRBJ1-1, with D perhaps matching TRBD1 (6 bases). V lost 7 bases to trimming and J lost 3 bases, with 21 bases between them. The CDR3 runs 15 residues. The germline V gene has CDR1 GTSNPN and CDR2 SVGIG (reference sequence). The CDR3 spells CALTGRARVDTEAFF. The DNA for the CDR3 is TGTGCCTTAACAGGGAGAGCCCGTGTGGACACTGAAGCTTTCTTT.

The V and J genes are TRBV5-1 and TRBJ2-5; TRBD1 matches 9 bases. The CDR3 is 15 residues long. Germline lookup yields CDR1 SGHRS and CDR2 YFSETQ. J was trimmed by 0 bases and V by 7 bases; bases with no gene match: 7. In DNA form, the CDR3 reads TGCGCCAGCCGTCGGACAGGGGATTACCAAGAGACCCAGTACTTC. The encoded protein is CASRRTGDYQETQYF.

CDR3 sequence (DNA): TGCAGTGCTAACCTGGGGTACATTCAGTACTTC. Its protein is CSANLGYIQYF. The rearrangement joins TRBV20-1 to TRBJ2-4; D remains unclear. Germline V CDR1 and CDR2: DFQATT, SNEGSKA (reference sequence). The CDR3 contains 11 residues. V was shortened by 4 bases and J by 8 bases, with 9 bases between the two germline ends.

This clone was seen a few times. The V gene is TRBV5-1, the J gene TRBJ1-2; TRBD1 aligns across 8 bases. This CDR3 is 13 amino acids long. CDR1 and CDR2 (germline): SGHRS, YFSETQ. V trimming: 4 bases; J trimming: 6 bases; junction bases outside the gene matches: 5. The CDR3 DNA is TGCGCCAGCAGCACACAGGGGGTCGATGGCTACACCTTC. It codes for CASSTQGVDGYTF.